This is a list of T cell receptor beta chains from one sample in a study of technical replicates of blood from a few donors. The repertoire was sequenced with immunoSEQ multiplex PCR; TCRdb's copy has only in-frame clones and lacks some. The table has under 85,000 clones, roughly 93% seen once. The sample consisted of T cells isolated from PBMCs. These receptors all stem from a human donor in good health. The CDR3 runs from the conserved cysteine through the conserved F or W. The D gene is left open where the match is weak. Clone size is shown for a subset of rows, as once, few, many or a class of expanded clone.

D gene | J gene | V gene | clone size | CDR3 DNA | CDR3 protein
TRBD1 | TRBJ1-3 | TRBV18 | - | TGTGCCAGCTCACCCCCCGGGACAGGGGGCGGTGGAAACACCATATATTTT | CASSPPGTGGGGNTIYF
- | TRBJ2-5 | TRBV30 | - | TGTGCCTGGAGTTTTCCGGGAAAATCCAGTGAGACCCAGTACTTC | CAWSFPGKSSETQYF
- | TRBJ2-1 | TRBV6-5 | - | TGTGCCAGCAGTCTTCAGGACAGCTTGAATGAGCAGTTCTTC | CASSLQDSLNEQFF
- | TRBJ1-4 | TRBV19 | - | TGTGCCAGTAGTGGGGACTTTTTGGATGAAAAACTGTTTTTT | CASSGDFLDEKLFF
TRBD1 | TRBJ2-1 | TRBV27 | - | TGTGCCAGCAGCCACCGGCCGGGACAGGGGAAGAGCGGGCAGTTCTTC | CASSHRPGQGKSGQFF
TRBD2 | TRBJ2-3 | TRBV9 | - | TGTGCCAGCAGCGTTAGCGGGGGGGCGGTAGATACGCAGTATTTT | CASSVSGGAVDTQYF
TRBD1 | TRBJ1-4 | TRBV10-3 | once | TGTGCCATCAAGTTCCCCGACAGGGAGGCAACTAATGAAAAACTGTTTTTT | CAIKFPDREATNEKLFF
TRBD1 | TRBJ1-1 | TRBV5-1 | - | TGCGCCAGCAGCCCGGAGGGGGCGAACACTGAAGCTTTCTTT | CASSPEGANTEAFF
- | TRBJ2-2 | TRBV4-2 | - | TGTGCCAGCAGCCAGGAACAGGGAAATTCCGGGGAGCTGTTTTTT | CASSQEQGNSGELFF
- | TRBJ2-7 | TRBV27 | once | TGTGCCAGCAGTTATAACAACAGGGATATGGGGTCCTACGAGCAGTACTTC | CASSYNNRDMGSYEQYF
TRBD2 | TRBJ2-1 | TRBV7-7 | - | TGTGCCAGCAGCTTAGCGCTGGCCCTTAGCGGGGGATCCTACAATGAGCAGTTCTTC | CASSLALALSGGSYNEQFF
- | TRBJ1-4 | TRBV7-2 | - | TGTGCCAGCAGCGGACAGGAAAAACTGTTTTTT | CASSGQEKLFF
- | TRBJ1-3 | TRBV2 | - | TGTGCCAGCAGTCAGGGAGGTTCTGGAAACACCATATATTTT | CASSQGGSGNTIYF
- | TRBJ1-4 | TRBV28 | - | TGTGCCAGCAAGAACAGGATCGAAAAACTGTTTTTT | CASKNRIEKLFF
TRBD1 | TRBJ1-5 | TRBV18 | - | TGTGCCAGCTCACCAAGGGACAGGGCTCAGCCCCAGCATTTT | CASSPRDRAQPQHF
- | TRBJ1-1 | TRBV5-1 | - | TGCGCCAGCAGCCCCCCAGTGGCAGGTTCTGGGAACACTGAAGCTTTCTTT | CASSPPVAGSGNTEAFF
- | TRBJ2-7 | TRBV18 | - | TGTGCCAGCTCACCCGGGGAAGGGCTCTCCTACGAGCAGTACTTC | CASSPGEGLSYEQYF
- | TRBJ2-7 | TRBV10-1 | - | TGCGCCAGCAGTGAGGGCTTAGGGGTCTACGAGCAGTACTTC | CASSEGLGVYEQYF
- | TRBJ2-4 | TRBV7-3 | - | TGTGCCAGCAGCTTAAACAGGGCGGCCAAAAACATTCAGTACTTC | CASSLNRAAKNIQYF
TRBD2 | TRBJ2-3 | TRBV29-1 | - | TGCAGCGTTGCGCGGGAGAGCTCCACAGATACGCAGTATTTT | CSVARESSTDTQYF
TRBD2 | TRBJ2-3 | TRBV5-4 | once | TGTGCCAGCAGCTTCCGGACTAGCGGGGGAGGAACAGATACGCAGTATTTT | CASSFRTSGGGTDTQYF
- | TRBJ1-5 | TRBV9 | - | TGTGCCAGCAGCCTTGGCAGCAATCAGCCCCAGCATTTT | CASSLGSNQPQHF
TRBD2 | TRBJ2-1 | TRBV7-9 | - | TGTGCCAGCAGCCCACTAGCGGGGGGTCGGAATGAGCAGTTCTTC | CASSPLAGGRNEQFF
TRBD1 | TRBJ2-6 | TRBV19 | - | TGTGCCAGTTTGAAGGGGGCAATGTCTGGGGCCAACGTCCTGACTTTC | CASLKGAMSGANVLTF
- | TRBJ1-5 | TRBV6-1 | few | TGTGCCAGCAGTGTACCCAGACAGCTTAGCAATCAGCCCCAGCATTTT | CASSVPRQLSNQPQHF